This T cell receptor (beta chain) was identified during a study of T cells after yellow fever vaccination. Regarding the study as a whole: Most clones from primary vaccination resurfaced after the booster (nearly 97% CD4, around 90% CD8). The secondary response showed a weaker magnitude and a faster peak, day 5 versus 15. In FACS-sorted repertoires, abundant clonotypes from the bulk population could appear as contaminants.

TCRdb reanalysed the 5' RACE reads using MiXCR and keeps one entry per CDR3 protein. The data hold 550,000 to 750,000 distinct CDR3 sequences, with around an eighth observed a single time. A word on this clonotype: Its matching antigen is unknown.

The CDR3 is 15 residues long. Germline V gene lookup returns CDR1 ENHRY and CDR2 SYGVKD. J was trimmed by 0 bases and V by 7 bases; bases with no gene match: 6. The sample here was PBMCs, taken on the day of the yellow fever booster vaccination. This sequence was found in a young man who received the YFV17D yellow fever vaccine. This chain uses TRBV10-3 with TRBJ2-1, with 7 nucleotides matching TRBD2. CDR3 region: CAITGASGSYNEQFF. The DNA for the CDR3 is TGTGCCATCACCGGAGCTAGCGGCTCCTACAATGAGCAGTTCTTC.